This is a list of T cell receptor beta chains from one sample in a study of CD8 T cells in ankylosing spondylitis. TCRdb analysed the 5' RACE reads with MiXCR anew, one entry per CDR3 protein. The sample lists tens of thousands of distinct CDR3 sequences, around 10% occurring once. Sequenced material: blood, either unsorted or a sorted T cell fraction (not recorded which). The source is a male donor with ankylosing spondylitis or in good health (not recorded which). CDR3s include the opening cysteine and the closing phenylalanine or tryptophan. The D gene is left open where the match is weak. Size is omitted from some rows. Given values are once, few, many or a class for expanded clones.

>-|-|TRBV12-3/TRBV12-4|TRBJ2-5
CASSFGLQETQYF
TGTGCCAGCAGTTTTGGACTGCAAGAGACCCAGTACTTC
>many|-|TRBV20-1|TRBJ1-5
CSARGPTTPQHF
TGCAGTGCTAGAGGTCCCACGACGCCCCAGCATTTT
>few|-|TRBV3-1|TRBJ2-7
CASSQGPSDSYEQYF
TGTGCCAGCAGCCAAGGGCCTAGCGACTCCTACGAGCAGTACTTC
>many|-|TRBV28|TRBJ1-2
CASSYGAVVVGYGYTF
TGTGCCAGCAGTTACGGGGCCGTCGTTGTCGGCTATGGCTACACCTTC
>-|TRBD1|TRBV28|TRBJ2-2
CASSERDRETGELFF
TGTGCCAGCAGTGAACGGGACAGGGAAACCGGGGAGCTGTTTTTT
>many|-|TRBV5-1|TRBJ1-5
CASSLGGPGNQPQHF
TGCGCCAGCAGCTTGGGGGGTCCGGGAAATCAGCCCCAGCATTTT
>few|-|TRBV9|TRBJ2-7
CASSAPGTRSYEQYF
TGTGCCAGCAGCGCCCCCGGGACGAGATCCTACGAGCAGTACTTC
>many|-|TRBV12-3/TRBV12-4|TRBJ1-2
CASNPGANYGYTF
TGTGCCAGCAACCCCGGGGCTAACTATGGCTACACCTTC
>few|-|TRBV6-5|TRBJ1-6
CASSYSQGIYNSPLHF
TGTGCCAGCAGTTACTCTCAGGGGATCTATAATTCACCCCTCCACTTT
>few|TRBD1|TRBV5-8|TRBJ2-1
CASSPGARDRGIF
TGTGCCAGCAGCCCCGGGGCCCGGGACAGGGGGATCTTC
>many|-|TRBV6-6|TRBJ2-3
CASDGVSTDTQYF
TGTGCCAGCGACGGGGTGAGCACAGATACGCAGTATTTT
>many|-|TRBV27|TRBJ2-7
CASKEGYEQYF
TGTGCCAGCAAAGAGGGATACGAGCAGTACTTC
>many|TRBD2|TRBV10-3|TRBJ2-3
CAISESVAGGPTDTQYF
TGTGCCATCAGTGAGTCGGTGGCGGGGGGGCCCACAGATACGCAGTATTTT
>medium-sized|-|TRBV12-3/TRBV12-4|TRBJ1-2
CASSQGYGYTF
TGTGCCAGCAGCCAGGGGTATGGCTACACCTTC
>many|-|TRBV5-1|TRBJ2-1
CASTLRGGNEQFF
TGCGCCAGCACCCTCAGAGGCGGGAATGAGCAGTTCTTC
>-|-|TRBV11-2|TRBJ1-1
CATTLVEVTTNTEAFF
TGTGCCACCACCCTCGTTGAGGTGACAACGAACACTGAAGCTTTCTTT
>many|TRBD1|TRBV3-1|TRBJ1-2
CASSRDRGLGGYTF
TGTGCCAGCAGCCGGGACAGGGGGCTCGGAGGCTACACCTTC
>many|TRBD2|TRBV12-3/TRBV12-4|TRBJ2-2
CASTLLAGNTGELFF
TGTGCCAGCACTCTTCTAGCGGGTAACACCGGGGAGCTGTTTTTT
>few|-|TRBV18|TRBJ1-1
CASSPTTAPNTEAFF
TGTGCCAGCTCACCCACTACAGCGCCGAACACTGAAGCTTTCTTT
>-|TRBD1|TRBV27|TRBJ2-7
CASSQQGVQDEQYF
TGTGCCAGCAGTCAACAGGGGGTTCAAGACGAGCAGTACTTC
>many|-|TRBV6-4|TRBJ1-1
CASSDGGTTEAFF
TGTGCCAGCAGTGACGGGGGGACCACTGAAGCTTTCTTT
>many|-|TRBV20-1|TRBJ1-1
CSAPGDASTEAFF
TGCAGTGCACCAGGAGATGCGAGCACTGAAGCTTTCTTT
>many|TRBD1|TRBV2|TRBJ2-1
CASAGGGHNEQFF
TGTGCCAGCGCAGGGGGTGGGCACAATGAGCAGTTCTTC
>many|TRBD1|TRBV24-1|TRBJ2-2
CATSDRTGWNTGELFF
TGTGCCACCAGTGACCGGACAGGGTGGAACACCGGGGAGCTGTTTTTT
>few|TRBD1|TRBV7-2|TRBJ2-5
CASSLDAGGLETQYF
TGTGCCAGCAGCTTAGATGCAGGGGGCTTGGAGACCCAGTACTTC
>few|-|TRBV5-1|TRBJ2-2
CASSVQPTGELFF
TGCGCCAGCAGCGTACAACCCACCGGGGAGCTGTTTTTT
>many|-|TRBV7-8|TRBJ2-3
CASSRRPSTDTQYF
TGTGCCAGCAGCCGTCGTCCCAGTACAGATACGCAGTATTTT
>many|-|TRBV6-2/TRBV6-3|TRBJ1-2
CASSYSGDPDGYTF
TGTGCCAGCAGTTACTCTGGAGATCCCGATGGCTACACCTTC
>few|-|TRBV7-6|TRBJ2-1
CASSVAVLSYNEQFF
TGTGCCAGCAGCGTAGCGGTTCTTTCCTACAATGAGCAGTTCTTC